This T cell receptor (beta chain) was sequenced for a study of blood T cells in healthy people across ages. Donors ranged from about 6 to 95 years old and were healthy Caucasians in Russia. This clonotype has just a few counts. The antigen remains undetermined. General study points: Naive CD4+ cells and diversity were both higher in long-lived donors than in aged donors.

Trimming removed 0 bases from V and 6 bases from J; junction bases left unmatched: 10. This CDR3 is built from 16 residues. The germline CDR1 and CDR2 sequences are SQVTM and ANQGSEA. The second PCR ran roughly 7 to 11 cycles with a sample-barcoded 5' primer and J-beta primers. TCRdb passed the 5' RACE reads through MiXCR, listing each CDR3 protein once. This sample yields fewer than 1,200,000 distinct CDR3 sequences, of which approximately 25% are seen a single time; around 0.7% belongs to the top ten. These data were likewise used in another study, on T cells of mothers and their children. That paper states: The entire RNA extract went into cDNA synthesis at roughly 1.5 ug per 15 ul. Microchimeric T cell clones that persisted were not detected.

The receptor was isolated from a girl aged 2 to 9 in good health. Source material: blood. The V call is TRBV29-1, the J call TRBJ1-1; 10 bases line up with TRBD1. The CDR3 region has the DNA TGCAGCGTTGAAGATGGGTCGGACAGGGGGAGGCCTGAAGCTTTCTTT. Translated, it gives CSVEDGSDRGRPEAFF.